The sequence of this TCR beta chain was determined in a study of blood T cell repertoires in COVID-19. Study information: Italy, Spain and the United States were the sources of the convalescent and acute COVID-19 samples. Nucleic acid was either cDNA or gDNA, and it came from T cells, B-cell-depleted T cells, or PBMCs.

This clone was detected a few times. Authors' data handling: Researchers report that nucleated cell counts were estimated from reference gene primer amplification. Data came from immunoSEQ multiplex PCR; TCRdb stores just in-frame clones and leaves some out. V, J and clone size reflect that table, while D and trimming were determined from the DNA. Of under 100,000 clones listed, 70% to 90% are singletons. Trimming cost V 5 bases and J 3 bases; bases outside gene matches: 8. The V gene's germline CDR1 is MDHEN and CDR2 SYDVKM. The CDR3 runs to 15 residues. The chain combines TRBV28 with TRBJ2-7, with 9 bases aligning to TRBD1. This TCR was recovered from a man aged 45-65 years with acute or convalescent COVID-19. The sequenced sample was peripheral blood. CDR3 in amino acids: CASSLTGTGFYEQYV. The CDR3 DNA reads TGTGCCAGCAGTCTAACCGGGACAGGGTTCTACGAGCAGTACGTC.